The TCR beta chain under discussion was sequenced for a study of blood T cell repertoires in COVID-19. The wider study: Researchers got acute and convalescent COVID-19 samples from the United States, Italy and Spain. Sources were T cells, B-cell-depleted T cells, or PBMCs; the material itself was cDNA or gDNA.

This CDR3 has 14 residues. Trimming cost V 3 bases and J 7 bases, with 16 bases left between them. CDR1 and CDR2 (germline): SNHLY, FYNNEI. Original handling: For nucleated cells, counts were estimated from reference gene primer amplification. This table comes from immunoSEQ multiplex PCR, and its TCRdb copy is limited to in-frame clones, with some not included. The V and J calls and clone size are taken from that table; D and trimming were inferred from the DNA. The sample records 30,000 to 40,000 clones, roughly three quarters being singletons. The chain links TRBV2 to TRBJ2-7; D perhaps matches TRBD1 (5 bases). This TCR was sampled from a man older than 75 with acute or convalescent COVID-19. The specimen sequenced was peripheral blood. The DNA for the CDR3 is TGTGCCAGCAGTGAGCGGACAACACCTTGGGAGCAGTACTTC. This gives the protein CASSERTTPWEQYF.